What follows is one TCR beta chain and its context. In this sample, this clone turned up a few times. What this receptor recognizes is not known. Base qualities are not at hand, and no much larger clone is one base apart. These data originate in a study of blood T cell repertoires in COVID-19 (dated by TCRdb to the early 2020s). For the study in its entirety: Samples from collaborators originated in the United States, Italy and Spain and spanned both the acute and convalescent phases of COVID-19. The dataset comprised deeply sampled blood TCRbeta repertoires from subjects exposed to, actively infected with, or recovered from COVID-19. Where available, HLA class I and class II types were taken from metadata supplied by the sample provider and were not determined by assay-based typing. A de-identified subject ID, COVID-19 status, age in years and sex were almost always included in the sample metadata. The repertoires were released in a freely available public database intended as a resource for research on the immune response to SARS-CoV-2. The samples were drawn from two sources: the first 160 participants of the ongoing ImmuneRACE study, and 1,000 to 1,500 subjects contributed by 6 global collaborators. The prospective study material was composed of cDNA or gDNA derived from T cells, B-cell-depleted T cells, or PBMCs.

The immunoSEQ Assay, a bias-controlled multiplex PCR, was used to amplify TCRbeta CDR3 regions from genomic DNA. The paper's processing steps were these. The number of nucleated cells in each sample was estimated by amplification of reference gene primers within the assay. To quantify the absolute abundance of each unique TCRbeta CDR3 rearrangement, sequence reads were collapsed and filtered. For each sample, productive Simpson clonality was calculated by taking the square root of Simpson's diversity index across productive rearrangements. The table comes from immuneACCESS by way of TCRdb, which keeps in-frame sequences with V and J called. Part of the clones is missing from these tables; in studies checked, under half for an unresolved V gene and the rest for unknown reasons. V, J and clone size derive from that table, while D and trimming were established from the DNA sequence. For this sample the table gives approximately 290,000 clones, of which approximately 90% were detected only once. The ten largest account for approximately 2.4% of the sample.

General study outcomes and caveats: The amount of clinical and demographic metadata varied by source and participant and was provided uncurated.

The germline V end is reduced by 3 bases and the J end by 4 bases; junction bases left unmatched: 13. The germline V gene (reference sequence) supplies CDR1 DFQATT and CDR2 SNEGSKA. Taken from cysteine to phenylalanine, the CDR3 has 16 residues. Just CDR3 DNA is preserved here, 48 bases in frame from base 1. The collaborating institutions used their own protocols to collect whole blood in K2EDTA tubes. For TCRbeta analysis, collaborators shipped samples as frozen whole blood, isolated PBMCs, or DNA extracted from either of those sample types. The sequence was obtained from a man aged 18-30 years with active or convalescent COVID-19. The sequence is built from TRBV20-1 and TRBJ2-7, and TRBD2 aligns with 9 junction nucleotides. Sequenced input: peripheral blood. The encoded CDR3 is CSASWASGAQQYEQYF. The DNA reads as follows: TGCAGTGCTAGTTGGGCTAGCGGGGCCCAACAATACGAGCAGTACTTC.